This T cell receptor beta chain was sequenced for a study of CD4 T cells in relation to SARS-CoV-2 and coronaviruses. Some clones are missing from TCRdb's copy, which holds only in-frame ones; the method was immunoSEQ multiplex PCR. In the table there are about 15,000 clones, approximately 73% of which are singletons. A word on this clone: As yet, its antigen is unknown.

Germline CDR1 reads SNHLY; CDR2 reads FYNNEI. The CDR3 runs 14 residues. Trimming removed 6 bases at V and 4 bases at J, with 12 bases between. Before the COVID-19 pandemic, during about 2011-2019, CD4+ T cells were taken from unexposed donors. After approximately 10 days of culture, CD4+ T cells were isolated. Cells permitting, SARS-CoV-2 S/N and four cold-coronavirus spikes were tested on unexposed-donor CD4+ T cells. The TCR originated in a human donor in good health. The chain is built from TRBV2 and TRBJ2-2; tentative D call: TRBD1 (5 bases). Sequencing used CD4+ T cells from PBMCs, cultured in vitro. CDR3 in DNA: TGTGCCAGCAGGATAGGGGCTGCCACCGGGGAGCTGTTTTTT. This sequence encodes CASRIGAATGELFF.